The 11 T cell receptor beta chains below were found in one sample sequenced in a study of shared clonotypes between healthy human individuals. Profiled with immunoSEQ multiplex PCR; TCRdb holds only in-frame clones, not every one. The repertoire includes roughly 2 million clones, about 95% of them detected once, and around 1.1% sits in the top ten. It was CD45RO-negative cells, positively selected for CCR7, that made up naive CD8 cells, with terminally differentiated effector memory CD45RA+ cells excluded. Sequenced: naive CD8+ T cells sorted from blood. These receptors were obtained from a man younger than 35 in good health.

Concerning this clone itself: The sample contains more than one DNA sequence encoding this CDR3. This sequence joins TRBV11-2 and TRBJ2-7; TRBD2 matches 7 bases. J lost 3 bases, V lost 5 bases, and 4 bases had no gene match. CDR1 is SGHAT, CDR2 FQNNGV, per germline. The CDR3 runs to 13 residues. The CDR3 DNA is TGTGCCAGCAGCCTAAGCGGGAACTACGAGCAGTACTTC. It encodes CASSLSGNYEQYF.

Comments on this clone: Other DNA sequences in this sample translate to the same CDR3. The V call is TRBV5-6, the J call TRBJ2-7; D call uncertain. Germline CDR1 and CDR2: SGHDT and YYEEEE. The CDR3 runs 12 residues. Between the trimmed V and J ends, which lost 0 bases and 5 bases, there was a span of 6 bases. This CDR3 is CASSLVGNEQYF. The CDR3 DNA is TGTGCCAGCAGCTTGGTGGGCAACGAGCAGTACTTC.

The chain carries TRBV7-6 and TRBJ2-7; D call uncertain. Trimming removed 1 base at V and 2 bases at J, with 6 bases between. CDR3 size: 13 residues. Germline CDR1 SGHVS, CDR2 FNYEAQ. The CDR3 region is CASSLESAYEQYF. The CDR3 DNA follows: TGTGCCAGCAGCTTAGAGTCAGCCTACGAGCAGTACTTC.

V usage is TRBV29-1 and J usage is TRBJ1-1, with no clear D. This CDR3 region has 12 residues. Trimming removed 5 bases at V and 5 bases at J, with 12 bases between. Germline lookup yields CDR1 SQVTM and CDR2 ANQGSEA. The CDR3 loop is CSVYGEATEAFF. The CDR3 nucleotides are TGCAGCGTTTACGGGGAAGCGACTGAAGCTTTCTTT. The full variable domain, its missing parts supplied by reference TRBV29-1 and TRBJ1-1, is SAVISQKPSRDICQRGTSLTIQCQVDSQVTMMFWYRQQPGQSLTLIATANQGSEATYESGFVIDKFPISRPNLTFSTLTVSNMSPEDSSIYLCSVYGEATEAFFGQGTRLTVV.

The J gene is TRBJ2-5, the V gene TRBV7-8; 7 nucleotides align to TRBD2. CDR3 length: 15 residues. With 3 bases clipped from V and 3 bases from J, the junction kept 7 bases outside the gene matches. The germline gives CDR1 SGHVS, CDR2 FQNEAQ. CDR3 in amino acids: CASSFQGGGKETQYF. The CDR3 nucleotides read TGTGCCAGCAGCTTCCAAGGCGGGGGAAAAGAGACCCAGTACTTC.

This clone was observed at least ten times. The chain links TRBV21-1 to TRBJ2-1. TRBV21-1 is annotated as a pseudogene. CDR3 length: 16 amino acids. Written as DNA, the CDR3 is TGTGCCAGCAACTCCCGTCATAGGGCAAGATGGGATGAGCAGTTCTTC. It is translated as CASNSRHRARWDEQFF.

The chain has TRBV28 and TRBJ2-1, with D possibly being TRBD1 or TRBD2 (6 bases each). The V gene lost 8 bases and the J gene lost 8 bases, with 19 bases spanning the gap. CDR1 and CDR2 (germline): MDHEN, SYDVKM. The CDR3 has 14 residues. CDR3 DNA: TGTGCCAGCGCGTCGGCAGGGGAGGTCGATGAGCAGTTCTTC. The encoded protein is CASASAGEVDEQFF.

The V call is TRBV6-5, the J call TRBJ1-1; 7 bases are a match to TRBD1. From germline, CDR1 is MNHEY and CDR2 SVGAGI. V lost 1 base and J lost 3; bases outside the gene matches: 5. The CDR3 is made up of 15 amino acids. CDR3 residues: CASSYYTTGDTEAFF. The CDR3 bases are TGTGCCAGCAGTTACTATACTACAGGGGACACTGAAGCTTTCTTT.

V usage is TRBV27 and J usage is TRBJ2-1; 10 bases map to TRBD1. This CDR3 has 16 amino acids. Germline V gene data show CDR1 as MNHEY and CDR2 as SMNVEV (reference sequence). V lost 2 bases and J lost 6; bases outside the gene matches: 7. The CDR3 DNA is TGTGCCAGCAGTTTACTGTTGGGACAGGGGCCCAATGAGCAGTTCTTC. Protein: CASSLLLGQGPNEQFF.

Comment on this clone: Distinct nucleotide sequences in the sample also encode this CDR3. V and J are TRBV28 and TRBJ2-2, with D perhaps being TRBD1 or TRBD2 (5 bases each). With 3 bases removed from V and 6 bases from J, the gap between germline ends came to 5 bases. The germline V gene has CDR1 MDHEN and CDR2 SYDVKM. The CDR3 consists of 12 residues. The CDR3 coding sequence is TGTGCCAGCAGTTTGGGGGCCGGGGAGCTGTTTTTT. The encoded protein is CASSLGAGELFF.

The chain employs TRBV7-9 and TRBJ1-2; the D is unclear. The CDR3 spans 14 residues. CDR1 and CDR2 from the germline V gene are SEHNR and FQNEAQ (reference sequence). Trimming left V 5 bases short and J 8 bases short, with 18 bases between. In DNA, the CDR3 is TGTGCCAGCAGCCTACCACTGGGGATGCAGGGCTACACCTTC. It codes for CASSLPLGMQGYTF.